Detailed here is one TCR beta chain. This clonotype has a count of ten or more. Its antigen target is currently unknown. No qualities accompany the bases; no much larger clone lies one base away. CDR1 and CDR2, looked up from the germline V gene (reference sequence), are LNHDA and SQIVND. Trimming takes 5 bases from V and 5 bases from J, and the germline ends sit 15 bases apart. The CDR3 starts with the cysteine, ends with the phenylalanine, and has 14 residues. Left in the record is the CDR3 DNA by itself, 42 bases read in frame from the first base. The TCR template was genomic DNA extracted from bulk tumor tissue, and roughly 590 ng of gDNA was amplified for each sample. Multiple biopsies per primary tumor were taken during surgery, spaced as far apart as possible within the tumor mass. The study cohort was described as untreated, and patients were newly diagnosed NSCLC cases undergoing curative surgery. The donors were about 14 patients with newly diagnosed non-small cell lung cancer who were having surgery with curative intent. A couple of independent pathologists reviewed the resected tumor masses. Only high-quality DNA and RNA samples were carried forward to sequencing.

The sample belongs to a study of immune heterogeneity within non-small cell lung tumors (dated by TCRdb to about 2018). At the level of the whole study: Histology comprised several squamous cell carcinomas, roughly ten non-squamous carcinomas and 1 tumor not otherwise specified. To look at intratumoral immune heterogeneity, the study ran whole-exome sequencing, RNA-seq and TCR beta repertoire sequencing on several spatially distinct regions taken from every NSCLC tumor. Transcriptome data were available for just approximately 45 loci from about a dozen patients, whereas TCR repertoire analysis spanned some 59 tumor loci from around 15 patients. For mutant peptides 8 to 11 amino acids long, netMHCpan-3.0 predicted neoantigen binding to the HLA alleles of each patient. Summary of the overall study and its limitations: A moderate positive correlation (R around 0.35), which was statistically significant, linked local T-cell repertoire clonality to local tumor mutational burden. Identical dominant CDR3B clonotypes recurred across loci within a patient, yet different tumor locations also harbored unique high-frequency clones. High-frequency TCR beta clonotypes were found to be largely distinct between individual patients.

The TCR beta CDR3 region was amplified with a multiplex PCR system, in which a first round of around 10 cycles was run using 32 V-gene forward and 13 J-gene reverse primers. The first PCR round was done with a QIAGEN Multiplex PCR Kit, and the primer sequences were filed in Chinese patent CN105087789A. Illumina universal primers were attached in a second round of PCR run with the Phusion High-Fidelity PCR Kit. Paired-end sequencing of TCR libraries was carried out on the Illumina HiSeq X Ten platform at a read length of 151 bp. The authors' pipeline ran thus. Reads lacking multiplex PCR primers were removed with Cutadapt, read pairs were merged with PEAR, and CDR3 regions were called with MiXCR default settings. Shannon entropy measured repertoire diversity, while clonality was calculated as one minus the Shannon entropy divided by the ln of the count of productive unique sequences. Clonotypes present at frequencies of at least 0.5% were defined as dominant or high-frequency T-cell clones. The public sequencing data were trimmed at Q25 with fastp and processed into clonotypes with MiXCR by TCRdb, which kept only in-frame beta chains. Merged by CDR3 protein, the rows form single entries marked with the most common genes and DNA. The V and J calls here are based on TCRdb, not the publication. This sample holds 15,000 to 20,000 distinct CDR3 sequences; 25% to 35% were observed only once. 4% of the sample comes from the top ten.

The source is a man between 35 and 55 years old with non-small cell lung cancer. The chain employs TRBV19 and TRBJ2-5; the D gene is not confidently resolved. Source material: lung tumor tissue. The DNA sequence reads TGTGCCAGTAGTCGCTCGGCTCGGTTCGAGACCCAGTACTTC. Translated, it gives CASSRSARFETQYF.